This TCR beta chain is from a study of blood T cells in healthy people across ages. Study-wide results and limits: Older individuals had lower TCR beta diversity per million T cells (the decline was roughly linear).

To note about this clonotype: Its target is not known.

The CDR3 has 15 amino acids. Germline assignment: CDR1 SEHNR and CDR2 FQNEAQ (reference sequence). A second PCR of 7 to 11 cycles used a sample-barcoded 5' primer and a J-beta primer mix. Using its own MiXCR run on the 5' RACE reads, TCRdb lists one record per CDR3 protein. The sample consists of 1.6 million or so distinct CDR3 sequences, almost 35% of them appearing once. The sequencing sample was made of blood. The J gene is TRBJ2-1, the V gene TRBV7-9, with TRBD2 matching over 14 bases. The DNA end is more similar to TRBJ2-7, so the J call may be wrong. The clonotype was recovered from a woman in her twenties or thirties in good health. The CDR3 loop is CASSRTSGGCNEQYF. DNA for the CDR3: TGTGCCAGCAGCCGGACTAGCGGGGGGTGCAATGAGCAGTACTTC.